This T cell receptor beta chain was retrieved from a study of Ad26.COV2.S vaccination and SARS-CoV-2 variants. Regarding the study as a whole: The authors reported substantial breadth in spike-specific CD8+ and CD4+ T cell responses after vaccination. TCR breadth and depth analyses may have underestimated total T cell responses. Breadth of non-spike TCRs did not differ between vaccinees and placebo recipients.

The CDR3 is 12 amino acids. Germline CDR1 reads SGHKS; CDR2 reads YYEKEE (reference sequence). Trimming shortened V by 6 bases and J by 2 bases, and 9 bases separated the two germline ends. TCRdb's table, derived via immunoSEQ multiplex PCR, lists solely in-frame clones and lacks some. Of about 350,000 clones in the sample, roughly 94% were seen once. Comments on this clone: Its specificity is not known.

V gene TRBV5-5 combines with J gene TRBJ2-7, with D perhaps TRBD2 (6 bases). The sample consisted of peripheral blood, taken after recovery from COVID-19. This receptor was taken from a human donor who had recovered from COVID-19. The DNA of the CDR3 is TGTGCCAGCATTCGGGGGACCTACGAGCAGTACTTC. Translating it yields CASIRGTYEQYF. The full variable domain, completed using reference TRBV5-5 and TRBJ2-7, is DAGVTQSPTHLIKTRGQQVTLRCSPISGHKSVSWYQQVLGQGPQFIFQYYEKEERGRGNFPDRFSARQFPNYSSELNVNALLLGDSALYLCASIRGTYEQYFGPGTRLTVT.